This T cell receptor beta chain derives from a study of vaccination effects on CD4 cells after COVID-19. About the study: Everyone in the study got two shots of either the BNT162b2 or mRNA-1273 vaccine. A couple of convalescent patients each provided a sample, at 16 days and at one week before vaccination.

This CDR3 spans 12 amino acids. In germline, CDR1 is LGHNT, CDR2 FRNRAP. V was shortened by 3 bases and J by 5 bases, with 7 bases between the two germline ends. Sequenced by immunoSEQ multiplex PCR; TCRdb stores in-frame clones only, minus some. The sample carries tens of thousands of clones, 55% to 75% recorded once. This clone occurred a few times. As yet, its antigen is unknown. With the ViraFEST assay, the study expanded antigen-specific CD4+ T cells using viral peptide pools, then sequenced them. CD4+ T cells were isolated after roughly nine days of culture. This person caught SARS-CoV-2 sometime from March to December 2020, and PCR testing confirmed the infection. Cultures of roughly 2 million PBMC per well contained about 10 IU/ml IL-2 plus 10 ug/ml peptides.

The specimen comprised CD4+ T cells from PBMCs cultured with HCoV-NL63 spike peptides, sampled before COVID-19 vaccination. The TCR sequence derives from a human donor who had a prior SARS-CoV-2 infection. The V gene is TRBV12-5, the J gene TRBJ1-1, with D tentatively TRBD1 (5 bases). CDR3 bases: TGTGCTAGTGGTTTTCAGGGAACTGAAGCTTTCTTT. Translation: CASGFQGTEAFF.